Following are 21 T cell receptor beta chains from one sample sequenced in a study of blood T cell repertoires in COVID-19 (dated by TCRdb to the early 2020s). Library creation used the immunoSEQ multiplex PCR assay. TCRdb holds this immuneACCESS table with in-frame rearrangements only. Some clones are missing; in checked studies, unresolved V genes explain under half, and the rest has no known cause. The sample yields tens of thousands of clones; about 80% were counted once. Of the sample, 2% to 2.5% is held by the ten largest clones. The material sequenced was peripheral blood. These receptors all stem from a woman aged 70-85 years with acute or convalescent COVID-19.

The chain links TRBV12-3 or TRBV12-4 to TRBJ2-5, with no clear D. This CDR3 region has 11 residues. V lost 5 bases to trimming and J lost 5 bases, with 6 bases between them. For the CDR3, the DNA is TGTGCCAGCAGTCTCCGGGAGACCCAGTACTTC. Translation: CASSLRETQYF.

J is TRBJ2-1 and V is TRBV28, with 8 positions matching TRBD2. Per the germline V gene, CDR1 is MDHEN and CDR2 is SYDVKM. The CDR3 sequence is 14 residues long. The trim removed 6 bases at V and 4 bases at J, leaving 5 bases unmatched. CDR3: CASSGGAGYNEQFF. For the CDR3, the DNA is TGTGCCAGCAGCGGGGGGGCCGGGTACAATGAGCAGTTCTTC. Full variable domain (missing parts from reference TRBV28 and TRBJ2-1): DVKVTQSSRYLVKRTGEKVFLECVQDMDHENMFWYRQDPGLGLRLIYFSYDVKMKEKGDIPEGYSVSREKKERFSLILESASTNQTSMYLCASSGGAGYNEQFFGPGTRLTVL.

The chain links TRBV30 to TRBJ2-5; 7 bases are a match to TRBD1. Germline values: CDR1 GTSNPN, CDR2 SVGIG (reference sequence). This CDR3 has 13 amino acids. The junction had 5 bases not matched to a gene; V was cut back by 4 bases and J by 3 bases. The CDR3 region is CAWNRGTEETQYF. As DNA, the CDR3 is TGTGCCTGGAACAGGGGCACCGAAGAGACCCAGTACTTC.

The CDR3 region has the DNA TGTGCCAGCAGTTTGGGCACAATACAGGCTTTCTTT. Its translation: CASSLGTIQAFF. The V and J genes are TRBV28 and TRBJ1-1; no firm D call. Germline CDR1 reads MDHEN; CDR2 reads SYDVKM. The CDR3 loop spans 12 amino acids. V gave up 3 bases and J gave up 11 bases, with 13 bases separating them.

CDR3: CASSYTDRGEGYTF. CDR3 bases: TGTGCCAGCAGTTACACGGACAGGGGGGAAGGCTACACCTTC. The chain couples TRBV6-5 to TRBJ1-2; TRBD1 matches at 10 bases. J was trimmed by 8 bases and V by 2 bases; bases with no gene match: 5. The CDR3 has 14 amino acids. Per germline, CDR1 MNHEY and CDR2 SVGAGI.

This clone was observed a few times. The chain has TRBV6-5 and TRBJ1-5; D call uncertain. Germline loops: CDR1 MNHEY, CDR2 SVGAGI. Trimming stripped 0 bases from V and 5 bases from J, with 14 bases between. The CDR3 has 16 amino acids. CDR3 sequence (DNA): TGTGCCAGCAGTTACTCCCCCGGGGTTTTCCATCAGCCCCAGCATTTT. Its protein product is CASSYSPGVFHQPQHF.

The rearrangement links TRBV7-9 to TRBJ1-1; D remains unclear. CDR3 length: 13 residues. Trimming pared 2 bases from V and 5 bases from J, leaving 9 bases between. CDR1 and CDR2 from the germline V gene are SEHNR and FQNEAQ (reference sequence). The CDR3 here is CASSLFGETEAFF. DNA for the CDR3: TGTGCCAGCAGCTTATTCGGGGAGACTGAAGCTTTCTTT.

The chain joins TRBV18 to TRBJ1-4; D is unclear. Between the trimmed V and J ends, which lost 6 bases and 7 bases, there was a span of 9 bases. CDR3 length: 12 amino acids. Germline lookup yields CDR1 KGHSH and CDR2 LQKENI. The CDR3 DNA follows: TGTGCCAGCTCCCGGGGTGGTGAAAAACTGTTTTTT. Translating it yields CASSRGGEKLFF.

The J gene is TRBJ2-3, the V gene TRBV30, with a possible D match to TRBD2 (5 bases). This CDR3 has 13 residues. The germline V gene has CDR1 GTSNPN and CDR2 SVGIG (reference sequence). Trimming cost V 5 bases and J 1 base, with 10 bases left between them. The chain's CDR3 is CAWVNSGTDTQYF. The CDR3, as DNA: TGTGCCTGGGTTAATAGCGGCACAGATACGCAGTATTTT.

The chain uses TRBV7-9 and TRBJ2-2; 9 bases match TRBD1. The CDR3 consists of 14 residues. V gave up 3 bases and J gave up 5 bases; unmatched junction bases: 1. Germline V CDR1 and CDR2: SEHNR, FQNEAQ (reference sequence). The CDR3 region has the DNA TGTGCCAGCAGCTTCGGACAGGGGACCGGGGAGCTGTTTTTT. Its translation is CASSFGQGTGELFF.

This clone turned up a few times. The V gene is TRBV7-2, the J gene TRBJ2-7, with a tentative D call TRBD1 (5 bases). The germline gives CDR1 SGHTA, CDR2 FQGNSA. The length of the CDR3 is 12 residues. V lost 5 bases and J 5 bases, leaving 10 bases between the germline ends. DNA for the CDR3: TGTGCCAGCAGCCCCCTCAGGGACGAGCAGTACTTC. Protein product: CASSPLRDEQYF.

As to this clone: The same CDR3 can be traced to other DNA sequences in this sample. The chain combines TRBV18 with TRBJ1-1; D not certain. CDR3 size: 13 residues. Trimming took 3 bases from V and 1 from J, leaving 6 bases between them. Germline V lookup: CDR1 KGHSH, CDR2 LQKENI. The CDR3 DNA follows: TGTGCCAGCTCACCCACAGCGAACACTGAAGCTTTCTTT. It translates to CASSPTANTEAFF.

V is TRBV1 and J is TRBJ1-1; the table's D call, TRBD1, was not checked against the DNA. TRBV1 is flagged as a pseudogene. This CDR3 spans 12 amino acids. The CDR3 reads CTSSRTGGEAFF. The CDR3 nucleotides are TGCACCAGCAGCAGGACAGGGGGGGAAGCTTTCTTT.

V usage is TRBV5-5 and J usage is TRBJ1-4; perhaps TRBD1 as D (5 bases). V was pared by 4 bases and J by 3 bases, with 10 bases between. The length of the CDR3 is 14 residues. Germline CDR1 is SGHKS and CDR2 is YYEKEE (reference sequence). CDR3 nucleotide sequence: TGTGCCAGCAGCCCAGGGTTGGCTAATGAAAAACTGTTTTTT. Translated: CASSPGLANEKLFF.

V is TRBV5-6 and J is TRBJ2-1, with 7 bases lining up with TRBD2. Trimming cost V 2 bases and J 9 bases; bases outside gene matches: 8. From germline, CDR1 is SGHDT and CDR2 YYEEEE. This CDR3 has 14 residues. CDR3 sequence reads: CASSLEGGLAEQFF. The CDR3 DNA reads as TGTGCCAGCAGCTTAGAGGGAGGGTTGGCTGAGCAGTTCTTC.

This chain connects TRBV15 to TRBJ1-3; 7 bases line up with TRBD1. The junction had 2 bases not matched to a gene; V was cut back by 0 bases and J by 0 bases. This CDR3 spans 16 amino acids. Germline lookup yields CDR1 LNHNV and CDR2 YYDKDF (reference sequence). CDR3 in amino acids: CATSRDGTDSGNTIYF. CDR3 bases: TGTGCCACCAGCAGAGATGGGACAGACTCTGGAAACACCATATATTTT.

J is TRBJ2-5 and V is TRBV24-1, with a tentative D call TRBD1 (6 bases). CDR1 is KGHDR, CDR2 SFDVKD, per germline. This CDR3 is 15 amino acids long. Trimming left V 12 bases short and J 3 bases short, with 22 bases between. Here the CDR3 reads CAAQRPGDYKETQYF. Written as DNA, the CDR3 is TGTGCCGCACAACGGCCAGGGGATTACAAAGAGACCCAGTACTTC.

The rearrangement links TRBV6-4 to TRBJ1-5; TRBD1 might be the D (5 bases). Trimming took off 6 bases at V and 1 base at J, with 16 bases between the two ends. Germline CDR1 is MRHNA and CDR2 is SNTAGT. The CDR3 consists of 16 residues. CDR3 residues: CASRGNRGSSNQPQHF. In DNA, the CDR3 is TGTGCCAGCAGGGGGAATAGGGGTTCCAGCAATCAGCCCCAGCATTTT.

This chain joins TRBV7-2 and TRBJ2-3; no clear D gene. The CDR3 is 12 amino acids. V was pared by 0 bases and J by 6 bases, with 4 bases between. From germline, CDR1 is SGHTA and CDR2 FQGNSA. CDR3 sequence (DNA): TGTGCCAGCAGCTTAGCGAGGGATACGCAGTATTTT. Protein product: CASSLARDTQYF.

The V call is TRBV4-1, the J call TRBJ1-5, with TRBD1 identical over 10 bases. The CDR3 covers 16 residues. Germline CDR1 is MGHRA and CDR2 is YSYEKL. The junction had 5 bases not matched to a gene; V was cut back by 2 bases and J by 4 bases. The CDR3 region has the DNA TGCGCCAGCAGCCAATTGGGGACAGGGGATAATCAGCCCCAGCATTTT. Residues: CASSQLGTGDNQPQHF.

In regard to this clone: At one end the junction does not follow the germline gene, possibly because of a read error. V gene TRBV9 combines with J gene TRBJ1-1, with 9 bases lining up with TRBD1. This CDR3 spans 13 amino acids. Per the germline V gene, CDR1 is SGDLS and CDR2 is YYNGEE. The CDR3 spells CASSVGTQGARIF. CDR3 sequence (DNA): TGTGCCAGCAGCGTAGGAACACAGGGGGCACGAATCTTT. The variable domain in full, completed from reference TRBV9 and TRBJ1-1, reads DSGVTQTPKHLITATGQRVTLRCSPRSGDLSVYWYQQSLDQGLQFLIQYYNGEERAKGNILERFSAQQFPDLHSELNLSSLELGDSALYFCASSVGTQGARIFGQGTRLTVV.